Following are 7 T cell receptor beta chains from one sample sequenced in a study of human T cells and chemical hapten exposure. Noted time point: pre-sensitization, week 0. The sample's treatment: therapeutic diphenylcyclopropenone sensitization with weekly scalp DPC. TCRdb passed the RACE reads through MiXCR, listing each CDR3 protein once. This table holds approximately 260,000 distinct CDR3 sequences, approximately 8.4% found once. Sequences were derived from whole blood, sampled in connection with sensitization to the hapten diphenylcyclopropenone (DPC). Receptors originate from a woman between 35 and 50 years old with alopecia areata. Some clones in this sample may be carry-over from other donors' samples.

The chain uses TRBV6-2 or TRBV6-3 and TRBJ1-1; TRBD1 agrees at 8 bases. Trimming removed 4 bases from V and 3 bases from J; junction bases left unmatched: 13. CDR1 and CDR2 (germline): MNHEY, SVGEGT. The length of the CDR3 is 17 residues. The CDR3 reads CASSLGPGQGIYTEAFF. CDR3 DNA: TGTGCCAGCAGTTTAGGGCCCGGACAGGGAATTTACACTGAAGCTTTCTTT.

This clonotype has just a few counts. The chain links TRBV5-1 to TRBJ2-1; 8 bases line up with TRBD2. CDR1 is SGHRS, CDR2 YFSETQ, per germline. The CDR3 is 17 amino acids. The V and J ends lost 4 bases and 2 bases, in that order; junction bases with no gene match: 11. CDR3 protein: CASSHQGGSGTYNEQFF. CDR3 nucleotide sequence: TGCGCCAGCAGCCATCAAGGGGGTAGCGGGACCTACAATGAGCAGTTCTTC.

This clonotype turned up a few times. The chain combines TRBV10-3 with TRBJ1-4; unclear D gene. This CDR3 is 11 amino acids long. Between the trimmed V and J ends, which lost 8 bases and 3 bases, there was a span of 4 bases. Germline CDR1 is ENHRY and CDR2 is SYGVKD. The CDR3 region has the DNA TGTGCCATCCCTTCTAATGAAAAACTGTTTTTT. This gives the protein CAIPSNEKLFF.

In this sample, this clonotype turned up a few times. The gene calls are TRBV5-5 and TRBJ2-3; 8 bases map to TRBD2. Trimming cost V 1 base and J 2 bases; bases outside gene matches: 6. CDR1 is SGHKS and CDR2 is YYEKEE in the germline V gene (reference sequence). The CDR3 has 16 residues. The CDR3 spells CASSLLTGGYTDTQYF. The DNA of the CDR3 is TGTGCCAGCAGCTTGTTGACGGGAGGGTACACAGATACGCAGTATTTT. Full variable domain (rest looked up from reference TRBV5-5 and TRBJ2-3): DAGVTQSPTHLIKTRGQQVTLRCSPISGHKSVSWYQQVLGQGPQFIFQYYEKEERGRGNFPDRFSARQFPNYSSELNVNALLLGDSALYLCASSLLTGGYTDTQYFGPGTRLTVL.

This clonotype was counted only a few times. The genes are TRBV20-1 and TRBJ1-5, with a weak D call TRBD1 (5 bases). This CDR3 is 15 amino acids long. Germline CDR1 reads DFQATT; CDR2 reads SNEGSKA (reference sequence). V was trimmed by 5 bases and J by 5 bases, leaving 19 bases between them. The CDR3 DNA follows: TGCAGTGCTCCTCAATCAGGGTTTAGGGATCAGCCCCAGCATTTT. Amino acids: CSAPQSGFRDQPQHF.

The chain is built from TRBV7-6 and TRBJ1-3, with 7 bases lining up with TRBD1. CDR1 and CDR2 (germline): SGHVS, FNYEAQ. The V gene end was trimmed by 6 bases and the J gene end by 3 bases; junction bases not matched to a gene: 8. The CDR3 sequence is 15 residues long. The CDR3 reads CASSAMTGHGNTIYF. For the CDR3, the DNA is TGTGCCAGCAGTGCGATGACAGGGCATGGAAACACCATATATTTT.

Details on this clonotype: This may be a read error: a much more frequent sequence differs by one nucleotide. The V call is TRBV20-1, the J call TRBJ2-7; D ambiguous. The CDR3 sequence is 12 residues long. Germline lookup yields CDR1 DFQATT and CDR2 SNEGSKA (reference sequence). Trimming shortened V by 4 bases and J by 2 bases, and 9 bases separated the two germline ends. The CDR3, as DNA: TGCAGTGCTACAAGTCTCCCCTACGAGCAGTACTTC. This sequence encodes CSATSLPYEQYF.